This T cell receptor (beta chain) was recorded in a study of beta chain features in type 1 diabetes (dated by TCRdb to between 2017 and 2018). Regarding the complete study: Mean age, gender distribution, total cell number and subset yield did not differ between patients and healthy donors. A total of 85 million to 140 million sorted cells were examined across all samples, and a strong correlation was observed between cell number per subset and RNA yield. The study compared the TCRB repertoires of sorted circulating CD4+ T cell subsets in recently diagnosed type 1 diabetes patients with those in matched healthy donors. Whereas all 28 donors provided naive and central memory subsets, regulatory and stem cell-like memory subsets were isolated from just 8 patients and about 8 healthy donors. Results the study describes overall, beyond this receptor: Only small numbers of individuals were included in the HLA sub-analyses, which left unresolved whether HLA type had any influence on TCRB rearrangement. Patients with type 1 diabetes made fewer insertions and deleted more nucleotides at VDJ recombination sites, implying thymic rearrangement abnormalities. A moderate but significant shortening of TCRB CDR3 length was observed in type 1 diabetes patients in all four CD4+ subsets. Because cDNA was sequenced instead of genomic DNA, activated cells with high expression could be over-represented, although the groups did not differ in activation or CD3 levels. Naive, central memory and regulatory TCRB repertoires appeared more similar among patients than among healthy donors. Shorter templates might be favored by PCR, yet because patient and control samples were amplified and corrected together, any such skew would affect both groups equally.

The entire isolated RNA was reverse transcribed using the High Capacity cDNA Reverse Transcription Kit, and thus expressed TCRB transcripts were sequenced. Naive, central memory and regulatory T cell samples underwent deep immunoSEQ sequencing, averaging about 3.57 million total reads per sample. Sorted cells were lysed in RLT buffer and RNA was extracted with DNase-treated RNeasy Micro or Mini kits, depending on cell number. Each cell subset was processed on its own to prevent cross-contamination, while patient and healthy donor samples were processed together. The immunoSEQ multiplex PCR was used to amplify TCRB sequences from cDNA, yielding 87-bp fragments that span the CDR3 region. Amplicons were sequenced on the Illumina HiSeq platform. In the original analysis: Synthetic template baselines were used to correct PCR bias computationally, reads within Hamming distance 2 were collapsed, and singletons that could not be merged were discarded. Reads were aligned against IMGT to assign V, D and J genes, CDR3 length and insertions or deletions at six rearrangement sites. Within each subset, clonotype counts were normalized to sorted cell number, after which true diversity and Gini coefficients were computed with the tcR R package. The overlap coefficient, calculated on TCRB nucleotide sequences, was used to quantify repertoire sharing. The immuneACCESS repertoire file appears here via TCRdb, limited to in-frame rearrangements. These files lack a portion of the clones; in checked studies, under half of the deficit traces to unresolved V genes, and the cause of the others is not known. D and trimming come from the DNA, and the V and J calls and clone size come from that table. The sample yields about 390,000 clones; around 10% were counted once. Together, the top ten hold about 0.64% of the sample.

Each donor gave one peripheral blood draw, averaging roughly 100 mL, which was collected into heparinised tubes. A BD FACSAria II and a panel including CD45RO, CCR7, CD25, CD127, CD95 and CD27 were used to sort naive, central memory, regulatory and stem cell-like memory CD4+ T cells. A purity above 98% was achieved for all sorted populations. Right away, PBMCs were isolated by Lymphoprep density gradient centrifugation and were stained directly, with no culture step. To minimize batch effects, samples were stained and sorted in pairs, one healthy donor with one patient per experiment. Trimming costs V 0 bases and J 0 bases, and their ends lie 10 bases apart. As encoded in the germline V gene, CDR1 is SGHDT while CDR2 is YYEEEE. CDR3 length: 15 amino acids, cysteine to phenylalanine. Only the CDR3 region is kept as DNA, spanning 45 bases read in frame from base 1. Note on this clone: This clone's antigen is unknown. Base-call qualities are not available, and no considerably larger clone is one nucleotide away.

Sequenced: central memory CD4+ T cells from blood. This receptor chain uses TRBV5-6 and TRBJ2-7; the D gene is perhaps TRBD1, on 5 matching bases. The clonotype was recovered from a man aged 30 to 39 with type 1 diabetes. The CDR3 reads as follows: CASSLDRFGSYEQYF. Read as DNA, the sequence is TGTGCCAGCAGCTTGGACAGGTTCGGCTCCTACGAGCAGTACTTC.